The rows below give T cell receptor beta chains drawn from one sample of a study of T-cell memory formation after mild COVID-19. MiXCR was run by TCRdb on the 5' RACE reads, yielding one entry per CDR3 protein. In the table there are around 530,000 distinct CDR3 sequences, less than 25% of which are singletons. Source material: PBMCs or a T cell subset sorted from them (not recorded which). The receptors shown here come from an adult woman who had mild COVID-19 (a few samples of this study predate the infection). Cell type and time point are not known. CDR3s leave out the opening cysteine and the closing phenylalanine or tryptophan. The order of the fields is clone size, V gene, CDR3 protein. Clone size, where shown, is once, few, many, or a class for clones that have expanded.

clone size: once; V gene: TRBV4-3; CDR3 protein: ASSQVRTGAHEQY
clone size: once; V gene: TRBV7-9; CDR3 protein: ASSSTGGRNEQY
clone size: few; V gene: TRBV5-1; CDR3 protein: ASSFSPSGGDVFEQY
clone size: .; V gene: TRBV7-9; CDR3 protein: ASSLAVGGFGETQY
clone size: .; V gene: TRBV12-5; CDR3 protein: ASGEGFNYGYT
clone size: many; V gene: TRBV7-9; CDR3 protein: ASRFDGDTGELF
clone size: once; V gene: TRBV20-1; CDR3 protein: SARDRKRESYEQY
clone size: few; V gene: TRBV25-1; CDR3 protein: ASSESQGEGAYQPQH
clone size: .; V gene: TRBV7-9; CDR3 protein: ASSQFEGVKLF
clone size: few; V gene: TRBV4-3; CDR3 protein: ASSQTSGMYSTTAQY
clone size: .; V gene: TRBV10-3; CDR3 protein: AISELGQDEAF
clone size: few; V gene: TRBV5-1; CDR3 protein: ASSLGATGYNEQF
clone size: .; V gene: TRBV5-1; CDR3 protein: ASSLAVTSGISYNEQF
clone size: many; V gene: TRBV5-1; CDR3 protein: ASSSSIGELF
clone size: .; V gene: TRBV15; CDR3 protein: ATSRDWDRGMDTDTQY
clone size: few; V gene: TRBV5-6; CDR3 protein: ASSLRLVPYEQY